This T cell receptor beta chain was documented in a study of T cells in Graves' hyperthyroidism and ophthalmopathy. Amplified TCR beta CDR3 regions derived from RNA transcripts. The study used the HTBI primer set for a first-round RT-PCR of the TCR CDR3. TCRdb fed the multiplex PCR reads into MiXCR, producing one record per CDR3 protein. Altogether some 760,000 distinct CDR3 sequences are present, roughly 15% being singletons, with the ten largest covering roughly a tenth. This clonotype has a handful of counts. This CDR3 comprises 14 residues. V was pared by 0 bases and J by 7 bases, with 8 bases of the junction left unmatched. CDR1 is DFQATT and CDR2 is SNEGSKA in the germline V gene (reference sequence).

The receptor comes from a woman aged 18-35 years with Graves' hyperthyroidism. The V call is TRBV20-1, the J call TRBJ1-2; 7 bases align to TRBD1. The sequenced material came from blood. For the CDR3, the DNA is TGCAGTGCTAGAGATCCGAGACAGGGCAGTGGCTACACCTTC. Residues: CSARDPRQGSGYTF.